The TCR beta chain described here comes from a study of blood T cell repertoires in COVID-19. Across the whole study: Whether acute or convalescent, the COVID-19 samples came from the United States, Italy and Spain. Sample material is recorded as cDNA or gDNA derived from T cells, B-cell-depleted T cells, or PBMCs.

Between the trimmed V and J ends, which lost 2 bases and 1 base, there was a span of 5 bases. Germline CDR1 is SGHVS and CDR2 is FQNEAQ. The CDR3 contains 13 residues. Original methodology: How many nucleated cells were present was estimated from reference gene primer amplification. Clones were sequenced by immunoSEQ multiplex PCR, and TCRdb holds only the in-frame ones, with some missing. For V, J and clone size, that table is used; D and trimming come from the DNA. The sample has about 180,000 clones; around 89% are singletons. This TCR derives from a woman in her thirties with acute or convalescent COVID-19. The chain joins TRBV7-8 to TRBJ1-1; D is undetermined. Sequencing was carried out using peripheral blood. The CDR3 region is CASSLMANTEAFF. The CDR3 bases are TGTGCCAGCAGCTTAATGGCGAACACTGAAGCTTTCTTT.